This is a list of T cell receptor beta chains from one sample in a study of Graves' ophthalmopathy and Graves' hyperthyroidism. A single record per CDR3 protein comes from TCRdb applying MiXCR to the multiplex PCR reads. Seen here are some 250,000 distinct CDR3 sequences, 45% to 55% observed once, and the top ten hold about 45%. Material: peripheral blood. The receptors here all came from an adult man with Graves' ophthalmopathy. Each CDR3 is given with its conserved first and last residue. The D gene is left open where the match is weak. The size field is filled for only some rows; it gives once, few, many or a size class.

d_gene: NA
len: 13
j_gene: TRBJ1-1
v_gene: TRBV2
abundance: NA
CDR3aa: CASSPTGNAEAFF
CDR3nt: TGTGCCAGCAGTCCCACAGGGAACGCTGAAGCTTTCTTT

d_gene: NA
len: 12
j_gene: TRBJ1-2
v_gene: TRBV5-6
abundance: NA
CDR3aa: CAAGKESYGYTF
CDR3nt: TGTGCCGCAGGAAAAGAGAGCTATGGCTACACCTTC

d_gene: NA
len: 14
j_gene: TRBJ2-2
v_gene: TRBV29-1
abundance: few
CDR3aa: CSALTRLNTGELFF
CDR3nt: TGCAGCGCCCTGACACGCTTGAACACCGGGGAGCTGTTTTTT

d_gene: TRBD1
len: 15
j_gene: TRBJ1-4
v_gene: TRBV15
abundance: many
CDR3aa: CATSLKQGANEKLFF
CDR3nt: TGTGCCACCAGCCTTAAACAGGGGGCGAATGAAAAACTGTTTTTT

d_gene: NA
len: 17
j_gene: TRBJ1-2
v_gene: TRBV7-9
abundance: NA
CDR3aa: CASSLISITGTGYGYTF
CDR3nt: TGTGCCAGCAGCTTGATTAGCATTACCGGGACCGGCTATGGCTACACCTTC

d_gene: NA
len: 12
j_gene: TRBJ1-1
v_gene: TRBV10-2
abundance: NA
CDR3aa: CASGQMNTEAFF
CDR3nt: TGCGCCAGCGGACAGATGAACACTGAAGCTTTCTTT

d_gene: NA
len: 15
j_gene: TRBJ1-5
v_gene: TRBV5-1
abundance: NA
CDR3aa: CASSRVGQVGETQHF
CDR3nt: TGCGCCAGCAGCCGGGTCGGGCAGGTTGGAGAGACCCAGCATTTT

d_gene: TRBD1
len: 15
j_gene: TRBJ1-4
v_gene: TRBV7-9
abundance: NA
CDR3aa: CASSLPGTGEEKLFF
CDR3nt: TGTGCCAGCAGCCTACCTGGGACAGGTGAAGAAAAACTGTTTTTT

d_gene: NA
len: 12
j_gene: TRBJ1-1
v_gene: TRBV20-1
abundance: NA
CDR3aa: CTEDSLGTEAFF
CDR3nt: TGCACCGAAGACAGCCTAGGGACTGAAGCTTTCTTT

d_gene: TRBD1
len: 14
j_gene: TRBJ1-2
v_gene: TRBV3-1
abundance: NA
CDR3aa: CASANQGAPGGYTF
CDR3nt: TGTGCCAGCGCCAACCAGGGGGCTCCCGGGGGCTACACCTTC

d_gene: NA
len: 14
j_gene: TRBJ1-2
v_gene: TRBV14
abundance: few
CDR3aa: CASSQVTGHYGYTF
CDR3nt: TGTGCCAGCAGCCAAGTGACAGGCCACTATGGCTACACCTTC

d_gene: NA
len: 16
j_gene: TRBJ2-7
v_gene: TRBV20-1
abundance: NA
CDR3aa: CSATPPRGGSDTQEYF
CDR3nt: TGCAGTGCTACCCCCCCGCGAGGGGGATCGGATACCCAAGAGTACTTC

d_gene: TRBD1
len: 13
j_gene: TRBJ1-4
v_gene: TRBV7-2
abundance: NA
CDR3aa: CASSLDRDEKLFF
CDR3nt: TGTGCCAGCAGCCTAGACAGGGATGAAAAACTGTTTTTT

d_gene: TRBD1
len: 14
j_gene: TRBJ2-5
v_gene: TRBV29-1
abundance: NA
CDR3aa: CSVDETGDRETQYF
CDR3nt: TGCAGCGTTGACGAGACAGGGGACCGAGAGACCCAGTACTTC

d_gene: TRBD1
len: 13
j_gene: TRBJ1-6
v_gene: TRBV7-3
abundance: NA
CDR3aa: CASSPGGGAPLHF
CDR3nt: TGTGCCAGCAGCCCGGGAGGGGGCGCACCCCTCCACTTT

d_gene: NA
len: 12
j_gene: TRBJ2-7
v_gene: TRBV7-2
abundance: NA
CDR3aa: CAFSAFNREQYF
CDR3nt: TGTGCCTTCTCGGCCTTCAATCGGGAGCAGTACTTC

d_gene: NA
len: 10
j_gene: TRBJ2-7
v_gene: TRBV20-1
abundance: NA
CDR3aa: CSASPYEQYF
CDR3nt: TGCAGTGCTAGCCCCTACGAGCAGTACTTC

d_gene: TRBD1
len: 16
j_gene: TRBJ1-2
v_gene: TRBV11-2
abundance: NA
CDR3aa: CASSYPGQVWSVGYTF
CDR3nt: TGTGCCAGCAGCTACCCGGGACAGGTTTGGTCCGTTGGCTACACCTTC

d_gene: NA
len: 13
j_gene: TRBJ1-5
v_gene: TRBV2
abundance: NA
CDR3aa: CASSEEGIRPQHF
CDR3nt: TGTGCCAGCAGTGAAGAAGGGATTCGGCCCCAGCATTTT

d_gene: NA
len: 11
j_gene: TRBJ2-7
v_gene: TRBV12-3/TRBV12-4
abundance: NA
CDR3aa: CASTISYEQYF
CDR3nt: TGTGCCAGCACCATCTCCTACGAGCAGTACTTC

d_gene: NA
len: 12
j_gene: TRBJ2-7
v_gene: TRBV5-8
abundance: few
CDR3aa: CASSLVGSEQYF
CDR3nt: TGTGCCAGCAGCTTGGTGGGGTCCGAGCAGTACTTC

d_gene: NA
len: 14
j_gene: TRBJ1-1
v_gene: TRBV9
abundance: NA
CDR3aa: CASSQVQGKTEAFF
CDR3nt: TGTGCCAGCAGCCAAGTCCAGGGGAAGACTGAAGCTTTCTTT

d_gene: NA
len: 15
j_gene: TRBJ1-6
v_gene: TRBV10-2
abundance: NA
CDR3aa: CASRANEVGYSPLHF
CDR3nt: TGCGCCAGCAGAGCTAATGAGGTTGGGTATTCACCCCTCCACTTT

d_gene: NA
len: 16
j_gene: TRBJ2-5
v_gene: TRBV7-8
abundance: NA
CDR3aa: CASSLNRDLTQETQYF
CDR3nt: TGTGCCAGCAGTCTCAACCGGGACTTAACGCAAGAGACCCAGTACTTC

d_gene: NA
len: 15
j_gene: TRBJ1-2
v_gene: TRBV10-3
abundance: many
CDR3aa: CAISESGHRNGGYTF
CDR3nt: TGTGCCATCAGTGAGTCTGGACACCGGAACGGGGGCTACACCTTC

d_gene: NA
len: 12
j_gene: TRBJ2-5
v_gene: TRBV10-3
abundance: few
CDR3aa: CAISEGQETQYF
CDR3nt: TGTGCCATCTCGGAGGGCCAAGAGACCCAGTACTTC

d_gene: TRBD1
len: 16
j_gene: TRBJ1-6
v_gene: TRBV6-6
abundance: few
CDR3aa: CASSREKGAKNSPLHF
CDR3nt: TGTGCCAGCAGCAGAGAGAAGGGGGCGAAGAATTCACCCCTCCACTTT

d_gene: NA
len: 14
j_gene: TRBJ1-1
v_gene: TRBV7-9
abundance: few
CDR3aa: CASSPTRPNTEAFF
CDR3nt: TGTGCCAGCAGTCCTACACGCCCGAACACTGAAGCTTTCTTT

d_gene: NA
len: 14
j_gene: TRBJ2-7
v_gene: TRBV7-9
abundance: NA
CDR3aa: CASSHQSSSYEQYF
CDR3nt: TGTGCCAGCAGCCATCAGTCAAGCTCCTACGAGCAGTACTTC

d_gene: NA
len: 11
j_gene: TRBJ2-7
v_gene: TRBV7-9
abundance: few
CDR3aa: CASSLEWEQYF
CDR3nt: TGTGCCAGCAGCTTAGAATGGGAGCAGTACTTC

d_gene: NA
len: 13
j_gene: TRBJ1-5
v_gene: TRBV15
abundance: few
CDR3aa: CATSGGAGQPQHF
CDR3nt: TGTGCCACCAGCGGAGGTGCGGGGCAGCCCCAGCATTTT

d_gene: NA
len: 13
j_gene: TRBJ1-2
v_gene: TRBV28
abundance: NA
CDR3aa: CASSRNRSYGYTF
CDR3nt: TGTGCCAGCAGCAGAAACAGGAGTTATGGCTACACCTTC

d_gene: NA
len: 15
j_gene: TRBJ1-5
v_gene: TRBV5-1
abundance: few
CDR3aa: CASSLDLTSNQPQHF
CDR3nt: TGCGCCAGCAGCTTGGATCTCACCAGCAATCAGCCCCAGCATTTT

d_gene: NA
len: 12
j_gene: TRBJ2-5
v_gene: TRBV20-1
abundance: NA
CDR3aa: CSASGDQETQYF
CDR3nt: TGCAGTGCTAGTGGGGACCAAGAGACCCAGTACTTC

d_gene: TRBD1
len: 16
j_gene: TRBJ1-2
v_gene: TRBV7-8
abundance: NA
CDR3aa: CASSPRTGTGVYGYTF
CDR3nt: TGTGCCAGCAGCCCACGCACCGGGACAGGGGTCTATGGCTACACCTTC

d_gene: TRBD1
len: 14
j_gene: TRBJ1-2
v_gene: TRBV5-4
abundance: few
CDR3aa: CASSLGDRRTGYTF
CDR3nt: TGTGCCAGCAGCTTGGGGGACAGGCGTACTGGCTACACCTTC